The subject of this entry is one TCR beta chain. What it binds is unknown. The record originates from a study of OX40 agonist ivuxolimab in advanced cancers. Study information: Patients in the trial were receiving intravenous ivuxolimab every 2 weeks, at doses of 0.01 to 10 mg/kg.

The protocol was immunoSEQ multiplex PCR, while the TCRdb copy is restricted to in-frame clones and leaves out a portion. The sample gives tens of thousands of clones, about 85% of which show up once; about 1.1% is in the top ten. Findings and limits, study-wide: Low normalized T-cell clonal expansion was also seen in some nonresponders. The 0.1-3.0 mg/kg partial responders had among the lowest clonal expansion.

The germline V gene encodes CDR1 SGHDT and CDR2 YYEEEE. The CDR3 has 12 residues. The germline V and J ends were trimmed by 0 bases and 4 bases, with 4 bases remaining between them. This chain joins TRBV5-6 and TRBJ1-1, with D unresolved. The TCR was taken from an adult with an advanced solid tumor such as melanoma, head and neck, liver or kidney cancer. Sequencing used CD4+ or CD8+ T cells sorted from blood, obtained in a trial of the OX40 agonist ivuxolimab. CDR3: CASSLGATEAFF. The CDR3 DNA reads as TGTGCCAGCAGCTTGGGCGCCACTGAAGCTTTCTTT.